A single sample gave rise to the 8 T cell receptor beta chains below, sequenced in a study of blood T cells in healthy people across ages. A sample-barcoded 5' primer and a J-beta primer mix were used in a second PCR of roughly 7 to 11 cycles. TCRdb used MiXCR to reprocess the 5' RACE reads, holding one entry per CDR3 protein. The sample has 650,000 to 700,000 distinct CDR3 sequences, 52% seen once; the top ten hold roughly 14%. The sequenced sample consisted of blood. Source of these receptors: a woman at least 80 years old in good health.

This clonotype appeared a few times. The chain recombines TRBV28 with TRBJ2-7; 9 bases match TRBD2. The CDR3 loop spans 15 amino acids. Germline values: CDR1 MDHEN, CDR2 SYDVKM. Germline trimming cut 2 bases from V and 3 bases from J; bases unmatched to any gene: 5. CDR3 coding DNA: TGTGCCAGCAGTTTAAGGAGAGCGGGAGGCTACGAGCAGTACTTC. This sequence encodes CASSLRRAGGYEQYF.

In this sample, this clonotype turned up once. The chain has TRBV27 and TRBJ2-5, with D possibly TRBD2 on 6 matching bases. The germline V and J ends were trimmed by 5 bases and 4 bases, with 17 bases remaining between them. The length of the CDR3 is 15 residues. Germline CDR1 is MNHEY and CDR2 is SMNVEV (reference sequence). The CDR3 loop reads CASSPLRGKSETQYF. Here the CDR3 DNA reads TGTGCCAGCAGTCCACTCCGGGGGAAATCAGAGACCCAGTACTTC.

The chain joins TRBV20-1 to TRBJ2-1; 10 nucleotides align to TRBD2. Germline V gives CDR1 DFQATT, CDR2 SNEGSKA (reference sequence). The ends lost 7 bases at V and 10 bases at J; junction bases unmatched: 10. The CDR3 has 13 residues. The CDR3 DNA sequence: TGCAGTGGTTCGGCTAGCGGGAGCGGGGAGCAGTTCTTC. Translation: CSGSASGSGEQFF.

This clonotype was counted ten times or more. The J gene is TRBJ2-1, the V gene TRBV29-1; 8 bases map to TRBD2. CDR1 is SQVTM and CDR2 is ANQGSEA in the germline V gene. CDR3 length: 18 residues. J was trimmed by 4 bases and V by 8 bases; bases with no gene match: 22. The CDR3 loop is CSLRTLKTTSGRYNEQFF. CDR3 nucleotide sequence: TGCAGCCTACGGACCCTAAAAACCACTAGCGGCCGGTACAATGAGCAGTTCTTC.

The gene calls are TRBV12-3 or TRBV12-4 and TRBJ1-5; D is uncertain. CDR3 length: 15 residues. Trimming took off 8 bases at V and 3 bases at J, with 17 bases between the two ends. As DNA, the CDR3 is TGTGCCAGCGGCCCCGCCGGCGGTGACAATCAGCCCCAGCATTTT. Translation: CASGPAGGDNQPQHF.

This clonotype was seen a single time. A much larger clonotype is one base distant, so this may be a read error. This chain connects TRBV5-1 to TRBJ2-1; 11 bases align to TRBD2. Germline CDR1 SGHRS, CDR2 YFSETQ. The CDR3 is 16 amino acids. CDR3 DNA: TGCGCCAGCAGCTTGGGACTAGCGGGGCTATACACTGAGCAGTTCTTC. Encoded protein: CASSLGLAGLYTEQFF.

In this sample, this clonotype turned up many times. The J gene is TRBJ2-1, the V gene TRBV6-5; D possibly corresponds to TRBD1 (5 bases). The length of the CDR3 is 13 residues. From germline, CDR1 is MNHEY and CDR2 SVGAGI. Trimming took off 0 bases at V and 5 bases at J, with 5 bases between the two ends. The CDR3 DNA reads as TGTGCCAGCAGTTACTCGGACAACAATGAGCAGTTCTTC. This gives the protein CASSYSDNNEQFF.

The genes are TRBV7-9 and TRBJ2-7; D perhaps matches TRBD1 (5 bases). Deletions cut 4 bases from V and 3 bases from J, with 7 bases between. The length of the CDR3 is 12 residues. CDR1 and CDR2 (germline): SEHNR, FQNEAQ (reference sequence). The CDR3 protein is CASSSGNYEQYF. The DNA of the CDR3 is TGTGCCAGCAGCTCAGGGAACTACGAGCAGTACTTC.